These T cell receptor beta chains were read from a single sample in a study of CD8 T cells in ankylosing spondylitis. TCRdb called the 5' RACE reads again in MiXCR, with one record for every CDR3 protein. The table has a few hundred thousand distinct CDR3 sequences, roughly 18% seen once. The sequenced sample consisted of blood, either unsorted or a sorted T cell fraction (not recorded which). These receptor sequences come from a male donor with ankylosing spondylitis or in good health (not recorded which). Both conserved end residues are part of each CDR3. Fields, in order: CDR3 length, D gene, clone size, V gene, J gene, CDR3 DNA, CDR3 protein. A D gene is named only where the DNA matches it firmly. A clone size is listed for some rows: how often the clone was seen (once, few, many), or a class if it is expanded.

len: 13
d_gene: .
abundance: many
v_gene: TRBV29-1
j_gene: TRBJ2-3
CDR3nt: TGCAGCGCACCGGGACACCGCACAGATACGCAGTATTTT
CDR3aa: CSAPGHRTDTQYF

len: 17
d_gene: TRBD2
abundance: .
v_gene: TRBV6-1
j_gene: TRBJ2-1
CDR3nt: TGTGCCAGCCTTTTGGGACTAGCGGGAGAGAGATTCAATGAGCAGTTCTTC
CDR3aa: CASLLGLAGERFNEQFF

len: 14
d_gene: TRBD1
abundance: few
v_gene: TRBV7-6
j_gene: TRBJ1-1
CDR3nt: TGTGCCAGCAGCCGCAGGACAGGGGGGACTGAAGCTTTCTTT
CDR3aa: CASSRRTGGTEAFF

len: 14
d_gene: .
abundance: few
v_gene: TRBV20-1
j_gene: TRBJ1-5
CDR3nt: TGCAGTGCTAGTATCGTGAATAGCAATCAGCCCCAGCATTTT
CDR3aa: CSASIVNSNQPQHF

len: 15
d_gene: TRBD2
abundance: few
v_gene: TRBV9
j_gene: TRBJ2-7
CDR3nt: TGTGCCAGCAGCGGGGGGACTAGCATAGACTACGAGCAGTACTTC
CDR3aa: CASSGGTSIDYEQYF

len: 12
d_gene: .
abundance: .
v_gene: TRBV29-1
j_gene: TRBJ2-1
CDR3nt: TGCAGCGTTGAGGGACTCTACAATGAGCAGTTCTTC
CDR3aa: CSVEGLYNEQFF

len: 15
d_gene: TRBD2
abundance: few
v_gene: TRBV20-1
j_gene: TRBJ2-1
CDR3nt: TGCAGTGCTACCTCGGTAGCGGGATCGTACAATGAGCAGTTCTTC
CDR3aa: CSATSVAGSYNEQFF

len: 14
d_gene: TRBD2
abundance: many
v_gene: TRBV9
j_gene: TRBJ2-1
CDR3nt: TGTGCCAGCAGCGCAAACTCTCTAGCGGGAGGGCCTTTCTTC
CDR3aa: CASSANSLAGGPFF

len: 14
d_gene: .
abundance: few
v_gene: TRBV28
j_gene: TRBJ1-1
CDR3nt: TGTGCCAGCACCCGGGACGGCATGAACACTGAAGCTTTCTTT
CDR3aa: CASTRDGMNTEAFF

len: 13
d_gene: .
abundance: few
v_gene: TRBV12-3/TRBV12-4
j_gene: TRBJ1-2
CDR3nt: TGTGCCAGCAGTTTCGGCGGGGCGGATGGCTACACCTTC
CDR3aa: CASSFGGADGYTF